This T cell receptor beta chain was identified in a study of T cell repertoires in cytomegalovirus infection. CDR1 is MNHEY, CDR2 SVGAGI, per germline. V was clipped by 2 bases and J by 4 bases, with 15 bases between them. The CDR3 spans 15 residues. TCRdb used MiXCR to reprocess the reads, holding one entry per CDR3 protein. The table shows over 55,000 distinct CDR3 sequences, with around 20% occurring only once. Turning to this clonotype: Its antigen is currently unknown.

The rearrangement links TRBV6-5 to TRBJ2-7; the D call may be TRBD1 or TRBD2 (5 bases each). The sequence derives from a human donor in good health (CMV status not recorded). Some clones in this sample may be carry-over from other donors' samples. Sequenced here: CD8+ T cells from cultured PBMCs, sampled from culture after CMV antigen stimulation. The DNA for the CDR3 is TGTGCCAGCAGTTACCCGAACGAGGGGAAGTACGAGCAGTACTTC. Translated: CASSYPNEGKYEQYF.